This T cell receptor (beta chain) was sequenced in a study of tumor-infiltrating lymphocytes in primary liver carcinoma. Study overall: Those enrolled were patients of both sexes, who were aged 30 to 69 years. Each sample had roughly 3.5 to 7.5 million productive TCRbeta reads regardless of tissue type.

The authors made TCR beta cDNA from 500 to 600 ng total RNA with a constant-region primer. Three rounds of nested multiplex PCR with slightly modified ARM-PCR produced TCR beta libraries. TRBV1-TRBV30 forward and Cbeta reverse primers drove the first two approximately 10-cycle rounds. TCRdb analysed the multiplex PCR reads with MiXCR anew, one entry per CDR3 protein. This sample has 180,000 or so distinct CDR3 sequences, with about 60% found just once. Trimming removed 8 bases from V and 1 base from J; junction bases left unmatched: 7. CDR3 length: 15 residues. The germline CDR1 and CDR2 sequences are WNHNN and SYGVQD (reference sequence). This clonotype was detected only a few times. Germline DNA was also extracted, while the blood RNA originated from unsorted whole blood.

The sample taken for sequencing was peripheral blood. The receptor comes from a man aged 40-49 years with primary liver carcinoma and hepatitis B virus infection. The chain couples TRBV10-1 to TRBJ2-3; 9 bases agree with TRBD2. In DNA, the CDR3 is TGCGCCAGCTCTCCAGCTAGCGGGGGCACAGATACGCAGTATTTT. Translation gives CASSPASGGTDTQYF.